This TCR beta chain came from a study of cytomegalovirus exposure and HLA in healthy donors. Germline CDR1 SGHRS, CDR2 YFSETQ. The CDR3 spans 14 residues. V lost 4 bases and J lost 5, with 15 bases in between. PCR primers comprised 60 Vbeta and 13 Jbeta primers. Authors' analysis steps: Later work found 74 million or so unique TCR beta chains, with some 11 million shared. The method was immunoSEQ multiplex PCR; TCRdb's version includes in-frame clones alone and lacks a portion of them. V, J and clone size derive from that table, while D and trimming were established from the DNA sequence. The sample has about 150,000 clones, over 60% seen once. Study-level findings and limits: The study put some 150 TCR beta chains on its list as cytomegalovirus-associated. HLA alleles were associated with 16,000 or so TCR beta sequences in a later analysis at 0.05 false discovery rate.

With regard to this clone: Its antigen is unknown.

V gene TRBV5-1 combines with J gene TRBJ1-2; unclear D gene. This sequence was found in a man aged 35-49 years in good health and CMV-seropositive. Material for sequencing was PBMCs. DNA for the CDR3: TGCGCCAGCAGCCCGGGCGGGGTTCTTTATGGCTACACCTTC. Translated, it gives CASSPGGVLYGYTF.